The rows below give T cell receptor beta chains drawn from one sample of a study of early T cells in non-severe SARS-CoV-2 infection. Using its own MiXCR run on the 5' RACE reads, TCRdb lists one record per CDR3 protein. The sample yields around 80,000 distinct CDR3 sequences, approximately 13% seen once. Sequencing input: whole blood. The origin of the receptors is an adult who was a healthcare worker with PCR-confirmed SARS-CoV-2 infection or an uninfected control (not recorded which). Each CDR3 is given with its conserved first and last residue.

CSAWTGGVNYGYTF,TRBJ1-2,TRBV20-1,14
CSATPRQETQYF,TRBJ2-5,TRBV20-1,12
CASSAQGGNTEAFF,TRBJ1-1,TRBV7-2,14
CASSPSSDRSSYEQYF,TRBJ2-7,TRBV5-1,16
CASSFPGTGRNQPQHF,TRBJ1-5,TRBV28,16
CASSFRSYNEQFF,TRBJ2-1,TRBV5-8,13
CASSYSGRGSYEQYF,TRBJ2-7,TRBV6-5,15
CASSSAGGLGYTF,TRBJ1-2,TRBV7-9,13
CASSPYRESYNSPLHF,TRBJ1-6,TRBV18,16
CASSGQGTYDGYGYTF,TRBJ1-2,TRBV4-1,16
CASSFVGPTDLLHYEQYF,TRBJ2-7,TRBV27,18
CASSLNARETQYF,TRBJ2-5,TRBV7-2,13